This entry lists 18 T cell receptor beta chains sequenced from one sample in a study of CD8+ T cells in alopecia areata. The sequencing template was cDNA reverse transcribed from extracted RNA. TCRdb keeps only in-frame clones here, not all; method: immunoSEQ multiplex PCR. Of some 150,000 clones listed, roughly 50% are singletons. The treatment is: oral pan-JAK inhibitor, 5-10 mg twice daily. The material sequenced was CD8+ T cells sorted from blood, taken at week 4, from a patient treated with tofacitinib. Receptors were obtained from a human donor with alopecia areata.

V gene TRBV29-1 combines with J gene TRBJ2-1, with D hard to call. V dropped 2 bases and J dropped 8 bases, with 4 bases sitting between them. This CDR3 region has 10 residues. Germline lookup yields CDR1 SQVTM and CDR2 ANQGSEA. The CDR3 loop reads CSVELDEQFF. CDR3 coding DNA: TGCAGCGTTGAACTTGATGAGCAGTTCTTC.

The chain is built from TRBV7-9 and TRBJ1-5; no clear D. Per germline, CDR1 SEHNR and CDR2 FQNEAQ (reference sequence). This CDR3 has 12 residues. V shed 3 bases and J shed 2 bases, with 2 bases lying between them. The CDR3 loop is CASSFGNQPQHF. Written as DNA, the CDR3 is TGTGCCAGCAGCTTTGGCAATCAGCCCCAGCATTTT.

This clone showed up just a few times. This chain joins TRBV4-1 and TRBJ2-7; TRBD2 might be the D (5 bases). Between the trimmed V and J ends, which lost 4 bases and 3 bases, there was a span of 13 bases. CDR1 is MGHRA, CDR2 YSYEKL, per germline. The length of the CDR3 is 14 residues. CDR3 region: CASSRDQEDYEQYF. DNA for the CDR3: TGCGCCAGCAGCCGAGACCAGGAGGACTACGAGCAGTACTTC.

This clone came up a few times. The chain links TRBV5-4 to TRBJ1-4, with 10 bases aligning to TRBD1. With 0 bases clipped from V and 8 bases from J, the junction kept 10 bases outside the gene matches. The CDR3 contains 17 residues. Germline V lookup: CDR1 SGHNT, CDR2 YYREEE (reference sequence). As DNA, the CDR3 is TGTGCCAGCAGCTTGGCCGTAGACAGGGGGCGAGAAGAAAAACTGTTTTTT. Encoded protein: CASSLAVDRGREEKLFF.

The chain employs TRBV29-1 and TRBJ2-2; D may be TRBD1 (6 bases). The V end was cut by 4 bases, the J end by 1 base, with 7 bases between. The CDR3 has 13 residues. Germline V CDR1 and CDR2: SQVTM, ANQGSEA. Here the CDR3 DNA reads TGCAGCGTTGTCAGGGGGAACACCGGGGAGCTGTTTTTT. Translating it yields CSVVRGNTGELFF.

The count of this clone is one. V usage is TRBV18 and J usage is TRBJ2-5; 9 nucleotides match TRBD1. After removal of 2 bases from V and 7 bases from J, the junction contained 5 bases not matched to a gene. The germline CDR1 and CDR2 sequences are KGHSH and LQKENI. The CDR3 has 14 amino acids. The CDR3 loop reads CASSPGDRAGTQYF. The CDR3 nucleotides are TGTGCCAGCTCACCAGGGGACAGGGCTGGGACCCAGTACTTC. Based on the CDR3 plus reference TRBV18 and TRBJ2-5, the full variable domain is NAGVMQNPRHLVRRRGQEARLRCSPMKGHSHVYWYRQLPEEGLKFMVYLQKENIIDESGMPKERFSAEFPKEGPSILRIQQVVRGDSAAYFCASSPGDRAGTQYFGPGTRLLVL.

This chain links TRBV27 with TRBJ1-3; D gene unclear. The CDR3 extends over 13 amino acids. The V gene's germline CDR1 is MNHEY and CDR2 SMNVEV (reference sequence). V was pared by 6 bases and J by 0 bases, with 6 bases between. The CDR3 DNA follows: TGTGCCAGCAGGGGGATCTCTGGAAACACCATATATTTT. Its protein product is CASRGISGNTIYF.

This clone was observed a handful of times. J is TRBJ2-3 and V is TRBV7-2; no reliable D call. The germline gives CDR1 SGHTA, CDR2 FQGNSA. The CDR3 length is 12 residues. The germline V and J ends were trimmed by 3 bases and 4 bases, with 5 bases remaining between them. The CDR3 protein is CASSFGPDTQYF. The CDR3 nucleotides read TGTGCCAGCAGCTTTGGACCAGATACGCAGTATTTT.

The rearrangement joins TRBV15 to TRBJ2-5; D possibly matches TRBD1 or TRBD2 (5 bases each). The CDR3 is 13 residues long. The germline V gene encodes CDR1 LNHNV and CDR2 YYDKDF (reference sequence). Trimming took off 8 bases at V and 4 bases at J, with 14 bases between the two ends. In DNA, the CDR3 is TGTGCCACCTCCCACCGGGGACGAGAGACCCAGTACTTC. Translated: CATSHRGRETQYF.

The chain combines TRBV4-1 with TRBJ1-1, with no clear D. Germline CDR1 MGHRA, CDR2 YSYEKL. Trimming shortened V by 0 bases and J by 2 bases, and 10 bases separated the two germline ends. The length of the CDR3 is 15 residues. The CDR3 DNA is TGCGCCAGCAGCCAAGAGTTTCCAACCAACACTGAAGCTTTCTTT. It yields the protein CASSQEFPTNTEAFF.

The chain joins TRBV4-1 to TRBJ2-5; 9 nucleotides match TRBD2. Germline CDR1 and CDR2: MGHRA and YSYEKL. The CDR3 runs to 15 residues. Unmatched junction bases numbered 8, after V lost 7 bases and J lost 2 bases. The CDR3 protein is CASTERRGGQETQYF. CDR3 nucleotides: TGCGCCAGCACCGAAAGGCGGGGGGGGCAAGAGACCCAGTACTTC.

The V and J genes are TRBV9 and TRBJ2-7, with 10 bases fitting TRBD2. The CDR3 has 15 residues. V was clipped by 6 bases and J by 0 bases; unmatched bases: 6. Germline V gene lookup returns CDR1 SGDLS and CDR2 YYNGEE. CDR3 bases: TGTGCCAGCACTCCGGGACTAGCGAGCTCCTACGAGCAGTACTTC. Protein product: CASTPGLASSYEQYF.

The CDR3 region is CSMGTVYEQYF. Written as DNA, the CDR3 is TGCAGCATGGGCACAGTCTACGAGCAGTACTTC. The chain joins TRBV29-1 to TRBJ2-7; D unclear. V was clipped by 8 bases and J by 3 bases, with 11 bases between them. Germline V lookup: CDR1 SQVTM, CDR2 ANQGSEA. The CDR3 loop spans 11 amino acids.

The chain is built from TRBV5-6 and TRBJ2-3; 16 nucleotides align to TRBD2. The J segment lost 1 base and the V segment lost 3 bases, leaving 8 bases of the junction unmatched. The CDR3 has 19 residues. From germline, CDR1 is SGHDT and CDR2 YYEEEE. Here the CDR3 DNA reads TGTGCCAGCAGCTCCGATGGGACTAGCGGGGGGGCTCGCACAGATACGCAGTATTTT. Translating it yields CASSSDGTSGGARTDTQYF. Using reference TRBV5-6 and TRBJ2-3 for the parts outside the CDR3, the full variable domain is DAGVTQSPTHLIKTRGQQVTLRCSPKSGHDTVSWYQQALGQGPQFIFQYYEEEERQRGNFPDRFSGHQFPNYSSELNVNALLLGDSALYLCASSSDGTSGGARTDTQYFGPGTRLTVL.

The CDR3 sequence: CASSQDPLAGSTDTQYF. CDR3 sequence (DNA): TGTGCCAGCAGCCAAGATCCTCTAGCGGGGAGCACAGATACGCAGTATTTT. This chain connects TRBV4-2 to TRBJ2-3, with TRBD2 matching 9 bases. The CDR3 has 17 amino acids. Germline lookup yields CDR1 LGHNA and CDR2 YNFKEQ. V lost 0 bases, J lost 0 bases, and 4 bases stayed unmatched.

This clone was picked up a small number of times. The V and J genes are TRBV6-5 and TRBJ2-3; no definite D call. CDR1 is MNHEY, CDR2 SVGAGI, per germline. Deletions cut 0 bases from V and 1 base from J, with 11 bases between. The CDR3 is 16 residues long. CDR3 residues: CASSYSSWRGTDTQYF. CDR3 DNA sequence: TGTGCCAGCAGTTACTCGTCATGGCGCGGCACAGATACGCAGTATTTT.

Note on this clone: The sample carries other DNA sequences with the same CDR3. The rearrangement links TRBV6-5 to TRBJ1-2; D is ambiguous. The CDR3 contains 13 residues. V lost 2 bases and J lost 2, with 6 bases in between. Germline CDR1 reads MNHEY; CDR2 reads SVGAGI. The DNA for the CDR3 is TGTGCCAGCAGTTACGAAAGGAACTATGGCTACACCTTC. Translating gives CASSYERNYGYTF.

This clone was recorded many times. The gene calls are TRBV4-3 and TRBJ2-2, with 10 bases fitting TRBD2. CDR1 is LGHNA, CDR2 YSLEER, per germline. The CDR3 consists of 15 residues. Trimming removed 0 bases from V and 6 bases from J; junction bases left unmatched: 1. The CDR3 bases are TGCGCCAGCAGCCAAGAAGCGGGGGGGCCCGGGGAGCTGTTTTTT. It specifies CASSQEAGGPGELFF.